Below are 4 T cell receptor beta chains sequenced from a single sample in a study of blood T cell repertoires in COVID-19. TCRdb's copy holds only in-frame clones and misses some; the assay was immunoSEQ multiplex PCR. Of some 320,000 clones in the sample, 89% were seen once. Material: PBMCs or T cells enriched from blood (not recorded which). These TCRs come from a man aged 55 to 70 who had recovered from COVID-19.

The genes are TRBV7-2 and TRBJ2-2; D gene unclear. This CDR3 contains 12 residues. V was trimmed by 5 bases and J by 4 bases, leaving 5 bases between them. Germline V lookup: CDR1 SGHTA, CDR2 FQGNSA. The CDR3 sequence: CASSLVTGELFF. The CDR3 DNA reads TGTGCCAGCAGCCTCGTCACCGGGGAGCTGTTTTTT. Complete variable domain (other parts from reference TRBV7-2 and TRBJ2-2): GAGVSQSPSNKVTEKGKDVELRCDPISGHTALYWYRQSLGQGLEFLIYFQGNSAPDKSGLPSDRFSAERTGGSVSTLTIQRTQQEDSAVYLCASSLVTGELFFGEGSRLTVL.

The chain carries TRBV24-1 and TRBJ2-7; D gene unclear. Germline CDR1 reads KGHDR; CDR2 reads SFDVKD. Trimming cost V 2 bases and J 5 bases, with 9 bases left between them. CDR3 length: 13 residues. The CDR3 DNA reads TGTGCCACCAGTGATTGGGCCAAGGACGAGCAGTACTTC. It is translated as CATSDWAKDEQYF.

The chain uses TRBV28 and TRBJ1-5, with D possibly matching TRBD1 (5 bases). The V end lost 3 bases, the J end lost 4 bases, and 10 bases lay between the germline ends. CDR3 length: 14 residues. Per germline, CDR1 MDHEN and CDR2 SYDVKM. For the CDR3, the DNA is TGTGCCAGCAGTTTTAGGGGCTGGAATCAGCCCCAGCATTTT. It yields the protein CASSFRGWNQPQHF.

DNA of the CDR3: TGTGCCAGCAGTGACCTAGAGAAAGCTTTCTTT. This codes for CASSDLEKAFF. The V gene is TRBV27, the J gene TRBJ1-1; D uncertain. V shed 5 bases and J shed 9 bases, with 10 bases lying between them. The germline gives CDR1 MNHEY, CDR2 SMNVEV (reference sequence). CDR3 size: 11 residues.